The clone carrying this TCR beta chain was counted at least ten times. The data belong to a study of regulatory T cells in long-lasting Graves disease. Time point of the sample: newly diagnosed GD, antithyroid drugs for less than 3 months. Preparation of the TCR library used RNA extracted from PBMCs. Building of the TCR beta libraries involved iRepertoire HTBI primers and Arm-PCR of CDR3 regions. TCRdb redid the calling of the multiplex PCR reads with MiXCR, one entry per CDR3 protein. The sample records roughly 430,000 distinct CDR3 sequences, roughly 15% being singletons. The ends were cut back, 5 bases at V and 7 bases at J, with 27 bases in the middle. Germline CDR1 is DFQATT and CDR2 is SNEGSKA (reference sequence). This CDR3 region has 16 residues. These data are also associated with another study on T cells in Graves' hyperthyroidism and ophthalmopathy. That study adds: The hyperthyroidism patients had all been newly diagnosed, and their disease duration was under 2 months. Their ages ranged from 18 to 65 years.

This TCR came from a woman younger than 45 with Graves disease. The sequencing used peripheral blood mononuclear cells (PBMCs), collected at new diagnosis, from a patient treated with antithyroid drugs. This chain links TRBV20-1 with TRBJ2-7; D is uncertain. CDR3: CSALSRVQRVLREQYF. In DNA, the CDR3 is TGCAGTGCTCTAAGCCGGGTGCAGCGAGTACTACGGGAGCAGTACTTC.